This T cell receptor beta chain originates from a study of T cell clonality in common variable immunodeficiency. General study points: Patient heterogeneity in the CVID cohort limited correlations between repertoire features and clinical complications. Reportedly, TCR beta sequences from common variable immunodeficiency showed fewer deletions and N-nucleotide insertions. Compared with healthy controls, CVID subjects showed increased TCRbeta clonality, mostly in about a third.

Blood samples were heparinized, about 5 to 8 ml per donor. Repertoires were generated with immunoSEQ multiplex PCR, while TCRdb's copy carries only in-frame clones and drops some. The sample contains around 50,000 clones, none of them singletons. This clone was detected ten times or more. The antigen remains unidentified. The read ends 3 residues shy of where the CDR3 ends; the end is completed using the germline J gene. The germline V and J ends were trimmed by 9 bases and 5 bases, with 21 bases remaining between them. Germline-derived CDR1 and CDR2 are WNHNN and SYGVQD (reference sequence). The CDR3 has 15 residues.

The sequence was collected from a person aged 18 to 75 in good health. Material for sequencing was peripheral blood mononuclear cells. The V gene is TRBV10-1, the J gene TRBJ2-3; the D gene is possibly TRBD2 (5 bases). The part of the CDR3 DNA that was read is TGCGCCAGGCCCCCGCCGGTAGCGCCGGGAGATACG. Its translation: CARPPPVAPGDT. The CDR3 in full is CARPPPVAPGDTQYF.